One and the same sample provided the 5 T cell receptor beta chains below, sequenced in a study of cytomegalovirus exposure and HLA in healthy donors. PCR was performed using 60 Vbeta and 13 Jbeta primers. The method was immunoSEQ multiplex PCR; TCRdb's version includes in-frame clones alone and lacks a portion of them. The table has about 160,000 clones, around four fifths seen once; the top ten hold 1.3%. The sample taken for sequencing was PBMCs. The receptor set was obtained from a woman aged 45-65 years in good health and CMV-seronegative.

The genes are TRBV27 and TRBJ2-7, with 13 bases aligning to TRBD2. This CDR3 contains 16 residues. Unmatched junction bases numbered 8, after V lost 6 bases and J lost 3 bases. The germline V gene encodes CDR1 MNHEY and CDR2 SMNVEV (reference sequence). Here the CDR3 reads CASSGLAGARYYEQYF. CDR3 nucleotides: TGTGCCAGCAGCGGACTAGCGGGAGCTCGTTACTACGAGCAGTACTTC.

The chain uses TRBV15 and TRBJ2-2; perhaps TRBD1 as D (6 bases). CDR1 LNHNV and CDR2 YYDKDF come from the germline V gene (reference sequence). The V gene lost 0 bases and the J gene lost 3 bases, with 8 bases spanning the gap. The CDR3 is 15 amino acids. CDR3: CATSREQGYTGELFF. In DNA form, the CDR3 reads TGTGCCACCAGCAGAGAACAGGGTTACACCGGGGAGCTGTTTTTT.

This clone came up a few times. This chain links TRBV28 with TRBJ2-7; 8 nucleotides align to TRBD1. This CDR3 has 16 residues. Trimming cost V 4 bases and J 2 bases; bases outside gene matches: 10. Germline assignment: CDR1 MDHEN and CDR2 SYDVKM. In DNA, the CDR3 is TGTGCCAGCAGTTCCCCGGGGAGGACAGGGACCTACGAGCAGTACTTC. It translates to CASSSPGRTGTYEQYF.

The V call is TRBV5-1, the J call TRBJ2-3; 12 positions agree with TRBD2. The CDR3 extends over 17 amino acids. The ends lost 0 bases at V and 6 bases at J; junction bases unmatched: 8. CDR1 and CDR2 from the germline V gene are SGHRS and YFSETQ. The CDR3 bases are TGCGCCAGCAGCTTGGGGTCGTCTAGCGGGAGGGCTGATACGCAGTATTTT. Protein product: CASSLGSSSGRADTQYF.

The V gene is TRBV7-2, the J gene TRBJ2-7, with 9 bases identical to TRBD2. The V gene's germline CDR1 is SGHTA and CDR2 FQGNSA. This CDR3 has 14 residues. The V and J ends lost 2 bases and 9 bases, in that order; junction bases with no gene match: 8. CDR3 sequence: CASSLRREGLWQYF. As DNA, the CDR3 is TGTGCCAGCAGCTTACGGCGGGAGGGGTTATGGCAGTACTTC. Together with reference TRBV7-2 and TRBJ2-7, the CDR3 gives the full variable domain: GAGVSQSPSNKVTEKGKDVELRCDPISGHTALYWYRQSLGQGLEFLIYFQGNSAPDKSGLPSDRFSAERTGGSVSTLTIQRTQQEDSAVYLCASSLRREGLWQYFGPGTRLTVT.